Listed here are 10 T cell receptor beta chains from one sample, sequenced in a study of blood T cell repertoires in COVID-19. Profiled with immunoSEQ multiplex PCR; TCRdb holds only in-frame clones, not every one. The sample carries 90,000 to 140,000 clones, 65% to 90% recorded once. Source material: peripheral blood. All receptors come from a man between 45 and 60 years old with acute or convalescent COVID-19.

The chain combines TRBV5-1 with TRBJ1-2; D is uncertain. Germline V gives CDR1 SGHRS, CDR2 YFSETQ. Trimming pared 2 bases from V and 3 bases from J, leaving 14 bases between. The CDR3 loop spans 15 amino acids. CDR3 nucleotide sequence: TGCGCCAGCAGCTTCTCCGGGAATTCGGACTATGGCTACACCTTC. It specifies CASSFSGNSDYGYTF.

V gene TRBV16 combines with J gene TRBJ1-1; no firm D call. Germline V lookup: CDR1 KGHSY, CDR2 FQNENV. This CDR3 contains 14 residues. Trimming left V 2 bases short and J 0 bases short, with 7 bases between. The CDR3 here is CASSQVGLNTEAFF. The CDR3 DNA is TGTGCCAGCAGCCAAGTCGGGTTGAACACTGAAGCTTTCTTT.

This chain connects TRBV2 to TRBJ2-7; D unclear. Germline-derived CDR1 and CDR2 are SNHLY and FYNNEI. Between the trimmed V and J ends, which lost 9 bases and 2 bases, there was a span of 17 bases. The CDR3 is 14 amino acids. Written as DNA, the CDR3 is TGTGCCAGTTACTGGGCCGTCGACCCCTACGAGCAGTACTTC. It specifies CASYWAVDPYEQYF.

In its sample, this clone was seen once. The chain carries TRBV6-6 and TRBJ1-4; D may be TRBD1 (5 bases). The germline V gene has CDR1 MNHNY and CDR2 SVGAGI (reference sequence). The V end lost 7 bases, the J end lost 4 bases, and 13 bases lay between the germline ends. The CDR3 is 14 amino acids. The CDR3 loop reads CASNPKGFNEKLFF. The CDR3 DNA sequence: TGTGCCAGCAATCCGAAGGGGTTTAATGAAAAACTGTTTTTT.

The V and J genes are TRBV5-1 and TRBJ2-2; TRBD2 aligns across 10 bases. This CDR3 region has 15 residues. Germline V lookup: CDR1 SGHRS, CDR2 YFSETQ. Trimming took 2 bases from V and 4 from J; bases not matched to a gene: 2. The CDR3 spells CASSFSGGGTGELFF. The CDR3 bases are TGCGCCAGCAGCTTCAGCGGGGGGGGCACCGGGGAGCTGTTTTTT.

The table lists this clone with a few counts. This chain uses TRBV4-1 with TRBJ2-3; 14 bases fit TRBD2. Germline CDR1 is MGHRA and CDR2 is YSYEKL. The CDR3 runs 18 residues. After removal of 5 bases from V and 1 base from J, the junction contained 8 bases not matched to a gene. Here the CDR3 DNA reads TGCGCCAGCAGCAGAGGGACTAGCGGGAGCCGGGGCACAGATACGCAGTATTTT. It yields the protein CASSRGTSGSRGTDTQYF.

V gene TRBV3-1 (or the pseudogene TRBV3-2) combines with J gene TRBJ2-1; TRBD1 is a possible D gene (6 bases). Trimming pared 0 bases from V and 0 bases from J, leaving 9 bases between. CDR3 length equals 16 residues. Germline V gene sequence: CDR1 LGHDT, CDR2 YNNKEL (reference sequence). CDR3 DNA: TGTGCCAGCAGCCAAGACACAGGGAGCTCCTACAATGAGCAGTTCTTC. This encodes CASSQDTGSSYNEQFF.

The V call is TRBV30, the J call TRBJ2-7; TRBD2 agrees at 8 bases. Germline V gene sequence: CDR1 GTSNPN, CDR2 SVGIG (reference sequence). Unmatched junction bases numbered 8, after V lost 3 bases and J lost 4 bases. The CDR3 extends over 14 amino acids. The CDR3: CAWSASGPGYEQYF. CDR3 coding DNA: TGTGCCTGGAGCGCTAGCGGGCCAGGGTACGAGCAGTACTTC. The entire variable domain, with the rest obtained from reference TRBV30 and TRBJ2-7, is as follows: SQTIHQWPATLVQPVGSPLSLECTVEGTSNPNLYWYRQAAGRGLQLLFYSVGIGQISSEVPQNLSASRPQDRQFILSSKKLLLSDSGFYLCAWSASGPGYEQYFGPGTRLTVT.

Only one count was recorded for this clone. The rearrangement uses TRBV30 and TRBJ2-3; a weak D match, TRBD2 (7 bases). The CDR3 is 15 residues long. The germline V gene has CDR1 GTSNPN and CDR2 SVGIG (reference sequence). Trimming removed 3 bases at V and 0 bases at J, with 13 bases between. CDR3 nucleotides: TGTGCCTGGAGCCTAGGGGGGGGGAGCACAGATACGCAGTATTTT. The encoded protein is CAWSLGGGSTDTQYF.

V and J are TRBV27 and TRBJ1-1; D remains ambiguous. Germline V gene data show CDR1 as MNHEY and CDR2 as SMNVEV (reference sequence). V lost 3 bases and J 1 base, leaving 6 bases between the germline ends. The CDR3 spans 13 residues. The CDR3 reads CASSLAQNTEAFF. CDR3 bases: TGTGCCAGCAGTTTGGCACAGAACACTGAAGCTTTCTTT.